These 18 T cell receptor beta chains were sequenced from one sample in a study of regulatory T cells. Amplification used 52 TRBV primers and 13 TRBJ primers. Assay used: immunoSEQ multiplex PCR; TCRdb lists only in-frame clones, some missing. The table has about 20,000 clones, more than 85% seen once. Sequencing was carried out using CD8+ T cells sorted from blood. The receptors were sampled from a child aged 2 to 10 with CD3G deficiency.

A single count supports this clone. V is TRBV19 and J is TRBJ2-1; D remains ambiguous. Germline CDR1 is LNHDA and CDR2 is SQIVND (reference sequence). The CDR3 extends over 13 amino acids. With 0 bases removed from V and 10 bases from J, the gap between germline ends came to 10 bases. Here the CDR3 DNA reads TGTGCCAGTAGTATAGATAATGGGGTAGAGCAGTTCTTC. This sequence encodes CASSIDNGVEQFF.

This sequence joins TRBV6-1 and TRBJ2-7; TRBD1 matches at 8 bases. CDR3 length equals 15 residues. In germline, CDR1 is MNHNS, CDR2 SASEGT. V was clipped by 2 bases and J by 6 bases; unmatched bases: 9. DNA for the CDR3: TGTGCCAGCAGTGAATACCCAGGACAGGGCCGCGAGCAGTACTTC. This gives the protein CASSEYPGQGREQYF.

The CDR3 bases are TGTGCCAGCAGCTTAGTTGCTGGGGTTAAAGATACGCAGTATTTT. Protein product: CASSLVAGVKDTQYF. J is TRBJ2-3 and V is TRBV7-9; D gene ambiguous. V was pared by 1 base and J by 5 bases, with 13 bases between. The CDR3 length is 15 residues. Germline V CDR1 and CDR2: SEHNR, FQNEAQ (reference sequence).

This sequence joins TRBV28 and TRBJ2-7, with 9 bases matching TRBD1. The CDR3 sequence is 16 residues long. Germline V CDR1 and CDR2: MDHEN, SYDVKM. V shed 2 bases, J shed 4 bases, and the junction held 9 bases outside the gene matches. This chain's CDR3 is CASSLRGQGQFYEQYF. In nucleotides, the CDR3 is TGTGCCAGCAGTTTAAGGGGACAGGGTCAATTTTACGAGCAGTACTTC.

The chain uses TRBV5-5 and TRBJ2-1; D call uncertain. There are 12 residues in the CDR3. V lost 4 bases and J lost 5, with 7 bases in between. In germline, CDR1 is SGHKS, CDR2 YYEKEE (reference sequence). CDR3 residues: CASSQTDNEQFF. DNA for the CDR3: TGTGCCAGCAGCCAGACTGACAATGAGCAGTTCTTC.

In DNA, the CDR3 is TGTGCCAGCAGCAGACGCCGGGACATCGAACCCCAGCATTTT. Translating gives CASSRRRDIEPQHF. This chain links TRBV28 with TRBJ1-5; the D gene is possibly TRBD1 (6 bases). The germline V gene encodes CDR1 MDHEN and CDR2 SYDVKM. This CDR3 region has 14 residues. Trimming removed 6 bases at V and 10 bases at J, with 19 bases between.

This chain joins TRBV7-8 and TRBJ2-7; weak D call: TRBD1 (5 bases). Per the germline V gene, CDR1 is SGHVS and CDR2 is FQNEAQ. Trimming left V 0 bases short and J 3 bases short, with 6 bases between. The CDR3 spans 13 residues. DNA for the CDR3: TGTGCCAGCAGCTTAGCCGACAGCTACGAGCAGTACTTC. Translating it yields CASSLADSYEQYF.

The CDR3 DNA follows: TGTGCCAGCAGCCCCTTGGGAGGGCTACAGTATTTT. This encodes CASSPLGGLQYF. The V call is TRBV27, the J call TRBJ2-3; 7 bases agree with TRBD2. Per germline, CDR1 MNHEY and CDR2 SMNVEV (reference sequence). With V trimmed by 6 bases and J by 12 bases, 9 bases remained unmatched. The CDR3 is made up of 12 amino acids.

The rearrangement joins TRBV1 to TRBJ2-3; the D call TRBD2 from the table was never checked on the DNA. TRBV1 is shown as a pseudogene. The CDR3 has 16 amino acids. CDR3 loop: CTSSQVSSGEADTQYF. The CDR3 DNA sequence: TGCACCAGCAGCCAAGTCTCTAGCGGGGAGGCAGATACGCAGTATTTT.

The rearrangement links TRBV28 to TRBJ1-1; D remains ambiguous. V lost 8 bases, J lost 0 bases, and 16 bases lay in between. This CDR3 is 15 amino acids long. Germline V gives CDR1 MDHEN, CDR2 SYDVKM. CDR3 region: CASGPFRALNTEAFF. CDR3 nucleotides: TGTGCCAGCGGTCCGTTCCGGGCCCTGAACACTGAAGCTTTCTTT. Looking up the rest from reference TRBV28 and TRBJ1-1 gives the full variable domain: DVKVTQSSRYLVKRTGEKVFLECVQDMDHENMFWYRQDPGLGLRLIYFSYDVKMKEKGDIPEGYSVSREKKERFSLILESASTNQTSMYLCASGPFRALNTEAFFGQGTRLTVV.

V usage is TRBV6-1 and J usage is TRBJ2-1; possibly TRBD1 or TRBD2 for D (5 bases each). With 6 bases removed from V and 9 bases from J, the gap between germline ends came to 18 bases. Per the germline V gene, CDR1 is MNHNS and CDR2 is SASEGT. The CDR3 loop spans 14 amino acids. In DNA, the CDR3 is TGTGCCAGCAGGACCGGGACGGCTTTTAGTGAGCAGTTCTTC. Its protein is CASRTGTAFSEQFF.

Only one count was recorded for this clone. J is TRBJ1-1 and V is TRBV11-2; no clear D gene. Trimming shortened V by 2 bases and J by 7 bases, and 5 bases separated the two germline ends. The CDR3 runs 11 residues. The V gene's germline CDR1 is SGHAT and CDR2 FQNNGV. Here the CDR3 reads CASSLNNEAFF. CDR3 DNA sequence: TGTGCCAGCAGCTTAAATAATGAAGCTTTCTTT.

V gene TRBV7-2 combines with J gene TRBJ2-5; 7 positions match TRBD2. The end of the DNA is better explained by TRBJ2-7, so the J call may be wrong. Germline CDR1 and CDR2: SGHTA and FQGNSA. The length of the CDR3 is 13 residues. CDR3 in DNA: TGTGCCAGCAGCTTACTAGCGGCCTACGAGCAGTACTTC. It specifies CASSLLAAYEQYF.

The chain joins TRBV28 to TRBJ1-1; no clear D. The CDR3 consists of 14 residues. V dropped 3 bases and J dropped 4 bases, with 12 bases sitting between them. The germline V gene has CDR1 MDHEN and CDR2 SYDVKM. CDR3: CASSFSEGGTEAFF. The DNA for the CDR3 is TGTGCCAGCAGTTTCTCGGAGGGAGGCACTGAAGCTTTCTTT. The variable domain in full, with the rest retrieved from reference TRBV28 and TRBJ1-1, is DVKVTQSSRYLVKRTGEKVFLECVQDMDHENMFWYRQDPGLGLRLIYFSYDVKMKEKGDIPEGYSVSREKKERFSLILESASTNQTSMYLCASSFSEGGTEAFFGQGTRLTVV.

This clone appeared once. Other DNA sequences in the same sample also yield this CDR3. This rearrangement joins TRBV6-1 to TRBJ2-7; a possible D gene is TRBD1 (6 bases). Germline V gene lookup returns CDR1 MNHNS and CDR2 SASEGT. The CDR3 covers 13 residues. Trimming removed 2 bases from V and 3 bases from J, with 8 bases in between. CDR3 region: CASSERDNYEQYF. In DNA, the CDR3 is TGTGCCAGCAGTGAAAGGGACAACTACGAGCAGTACTTC.

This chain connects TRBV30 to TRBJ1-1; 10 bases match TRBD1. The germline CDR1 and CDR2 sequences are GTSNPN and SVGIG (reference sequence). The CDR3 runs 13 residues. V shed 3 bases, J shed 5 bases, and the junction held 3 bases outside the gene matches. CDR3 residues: CAWRDRGRTEAFF. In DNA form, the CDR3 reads TGTGCCTGGAGAGACAGGGGGCGGACTGAAGCTTTCTTT.

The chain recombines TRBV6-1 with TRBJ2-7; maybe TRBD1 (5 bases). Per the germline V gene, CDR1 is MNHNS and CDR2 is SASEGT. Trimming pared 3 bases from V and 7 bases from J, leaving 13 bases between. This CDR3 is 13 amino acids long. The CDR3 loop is CASSDNRLREQYF. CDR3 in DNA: TGTGCCAGCAGTGATAACAGGCTGAGGGAGCAGTACTTC.

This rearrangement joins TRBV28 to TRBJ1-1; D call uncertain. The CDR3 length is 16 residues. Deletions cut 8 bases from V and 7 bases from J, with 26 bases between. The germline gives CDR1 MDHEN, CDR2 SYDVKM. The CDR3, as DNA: TGTGCCAGCTCCGGAAAGCCGGCAACCTCCGTAGATGAAGCTTTCTTT. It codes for CASSGKPATSVDEAFF.